This T cell receptor (beta chain) emerged from a study of T cell clones after liver transplantation. Study information: Draws occurred before transplant, before withdrawal, and after complete or failed withdrawal.

The CDR3 is 16 residues long. V dropped 4 bases and J dropped 4 bases, with 20 bases sitting between them. CDR1 is SGHRS and CDR2 is YFSETQ in the germline V gene. The assay was immunoSEQ multiplex PCR, and TCRdb's table has in-frame clones only and misses some. The sample has about 120,000 clones, 90% seen once. The chain couples TRBV5-1 to TRBJ2-5; D tentatively reads TRBD1 or TRBD2 (5 bases each). The starting material was CD4+ T cells from blood, obtained 12 months after liver transplant. The receptor was derived from a human patient who received a liver transplant. Among the T cells, some may be from the graft donor. CDR3 DNA sequence: TGCGCCAGCAGCCCTCTGGGGGTGGGCGCCCCAGAGACCCAGTACTTC. Protein product: CASSPLGVGAPETQYF.